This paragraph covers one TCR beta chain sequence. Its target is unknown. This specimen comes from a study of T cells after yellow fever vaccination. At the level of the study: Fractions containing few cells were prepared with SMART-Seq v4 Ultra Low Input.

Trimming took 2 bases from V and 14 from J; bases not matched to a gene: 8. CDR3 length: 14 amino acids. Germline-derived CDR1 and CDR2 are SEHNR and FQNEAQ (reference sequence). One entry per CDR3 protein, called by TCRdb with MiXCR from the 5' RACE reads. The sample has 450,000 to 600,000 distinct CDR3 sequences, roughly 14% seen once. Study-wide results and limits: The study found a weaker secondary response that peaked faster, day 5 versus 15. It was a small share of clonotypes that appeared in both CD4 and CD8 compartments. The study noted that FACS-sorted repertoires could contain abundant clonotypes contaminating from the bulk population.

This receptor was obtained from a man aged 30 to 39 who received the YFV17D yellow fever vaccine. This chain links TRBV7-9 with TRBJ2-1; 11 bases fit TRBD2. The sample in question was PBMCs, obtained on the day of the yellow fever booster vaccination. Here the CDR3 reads CASSLPYSGRAKFF. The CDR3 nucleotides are TGTGCCAGCAGCTTACCTTATAGCGGGAGGGCCAAGTTCTTC.